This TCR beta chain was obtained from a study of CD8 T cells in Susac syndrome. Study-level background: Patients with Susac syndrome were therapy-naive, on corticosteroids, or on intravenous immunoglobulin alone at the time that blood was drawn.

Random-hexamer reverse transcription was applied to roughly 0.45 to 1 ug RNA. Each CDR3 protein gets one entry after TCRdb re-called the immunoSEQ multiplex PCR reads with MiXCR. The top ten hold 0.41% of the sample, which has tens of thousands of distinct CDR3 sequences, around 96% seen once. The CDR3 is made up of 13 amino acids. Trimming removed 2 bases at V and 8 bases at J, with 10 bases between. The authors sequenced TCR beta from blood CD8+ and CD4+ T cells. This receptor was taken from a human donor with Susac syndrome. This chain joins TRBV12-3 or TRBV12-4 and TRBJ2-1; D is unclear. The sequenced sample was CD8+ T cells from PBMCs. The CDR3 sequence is CASSLWVEDEQFF. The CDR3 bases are TGTGCCAGCAGTTTATGGGTCGAGGATGAGCAGTTCTTC.